This TCR beta chain was found in a study of shared clonotypes between healthy human individuals. Recent acute infections and vaccinations were absent in the healthy HIV-negative adult donors. The trim removed 3 bases at V and 8 bases at J, leaving 13 bases unmatched. Germline V gene data show CDR1 as SGHNT and CDR2 as YYREEE (reference sequence). This CDR3 spans 17 amino acids. Profiling relied on immunoSEQ multiplex PCR, and the TCRdb table lists in-frame clones only, not all of them. The repertoire has 1.4 million or so clones, 98% to 99% of them found once; the top ten carry about 0.4%. For this clone: Its antigen is as yet unknown.

Study-level results: Clonotype sharing across a few donors was observed for around 4.5% of naive CD4 clonotypes. An effect of sequencing depth on clonotype sharing among donors was expected.

The rearrangement joins TRBV5-4 to TRBJ2-1; the match to TRBD1 covers 11 bases. Sequencing was done on a sample of naive CD4+ T cells sorted from blood. Regarding subset: CD45RA+ positively selected. This TCR was sampled from a man aged 25 to 40 in good health. The CDR3 coding sequence is TGTGCCAGCAGCTCTGAGATGGCCAGGACAGGGGGCGATGAGCAGTTCTTC. Its protein is CASSSEMARTGGDEQFF.